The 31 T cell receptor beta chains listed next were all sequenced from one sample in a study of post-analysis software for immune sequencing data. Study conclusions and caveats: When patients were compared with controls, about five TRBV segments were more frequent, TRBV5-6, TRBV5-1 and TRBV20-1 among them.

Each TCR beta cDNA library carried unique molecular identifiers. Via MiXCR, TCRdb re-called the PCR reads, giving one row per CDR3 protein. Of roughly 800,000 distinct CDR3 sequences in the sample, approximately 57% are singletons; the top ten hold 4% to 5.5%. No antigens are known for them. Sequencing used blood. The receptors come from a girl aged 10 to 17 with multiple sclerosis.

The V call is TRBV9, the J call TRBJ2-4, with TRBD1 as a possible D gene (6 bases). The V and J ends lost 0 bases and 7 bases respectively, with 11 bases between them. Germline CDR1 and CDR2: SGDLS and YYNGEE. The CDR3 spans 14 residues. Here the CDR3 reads CASSVDRAYNIQYF. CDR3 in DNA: TGTGCCAGCAGCGTAGACAGGGCGTATAACATTCAGTACTTC.

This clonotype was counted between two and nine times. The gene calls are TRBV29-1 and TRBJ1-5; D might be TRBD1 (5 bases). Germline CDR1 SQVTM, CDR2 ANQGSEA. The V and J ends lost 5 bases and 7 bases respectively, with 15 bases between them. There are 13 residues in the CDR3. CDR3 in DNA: TGCAGCGTTCTTACAGACAGCCTCCAGCCCCAGCATTTT. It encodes CSVLTDSLQPQHF.

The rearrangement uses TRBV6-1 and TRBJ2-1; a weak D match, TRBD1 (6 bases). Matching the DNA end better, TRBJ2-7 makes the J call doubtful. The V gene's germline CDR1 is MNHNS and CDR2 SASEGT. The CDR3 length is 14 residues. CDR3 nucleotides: TGTGCCATCTTTACACAGGGCCAAGGTTCTGTGCAGTACTTC. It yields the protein CAIFTQGQGSVQYF.

CDR3 amino acids: CASSEPLKGGAYNEQFF. CDR3 sequence (DNA): TGTGCCAGCAGTGAACCTTTAAAAGGGGGCGCTTACAATGAGCAGTTCTTC. V usage is TRBV25-1 and J usage is TRBJ2-1; TRBD1 aligns across 7 bases. V was pared by 2 bases and J by 4 bases, with 11 bases of the junction left unmatched. Germline V CDR1 and CDR2: MGHDK, SYGVNS. The CDR3 spans 17 residues.

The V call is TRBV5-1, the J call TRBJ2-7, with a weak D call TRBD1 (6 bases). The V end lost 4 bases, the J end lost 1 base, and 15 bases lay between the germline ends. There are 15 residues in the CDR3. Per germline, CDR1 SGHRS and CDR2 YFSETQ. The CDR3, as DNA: TGCGCCAGCAGCCTAACGGACAGTCAATCCTACGAGCAGTACTTC. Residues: CASSLTDSQSYEQYF.

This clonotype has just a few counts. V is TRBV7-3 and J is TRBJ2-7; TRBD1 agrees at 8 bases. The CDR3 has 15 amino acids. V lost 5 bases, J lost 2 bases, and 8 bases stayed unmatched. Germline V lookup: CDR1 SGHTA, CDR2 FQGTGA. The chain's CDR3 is CASSPQGATAYEQYF. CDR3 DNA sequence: TGTGCCAGCAGCCCCCAGGGGGCTACCGCCTACGAGCAGTACTTC.

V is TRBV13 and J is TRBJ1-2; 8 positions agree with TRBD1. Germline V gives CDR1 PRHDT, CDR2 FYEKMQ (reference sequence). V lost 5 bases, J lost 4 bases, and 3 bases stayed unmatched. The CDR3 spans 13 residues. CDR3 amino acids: CASSQGALYGYTF. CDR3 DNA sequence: TGTGCCAGCAGCCAGGGGGCCCTCTATGGCTACACCTTC.

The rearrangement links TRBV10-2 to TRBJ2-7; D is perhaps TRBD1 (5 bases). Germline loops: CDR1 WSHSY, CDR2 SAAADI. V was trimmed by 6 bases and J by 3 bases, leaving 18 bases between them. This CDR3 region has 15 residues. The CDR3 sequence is CASRRGSVRDYEQYF. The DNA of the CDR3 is TGCGCCAGCAGGAGAGGCAGTGTCAGGGACTACGAGCAGTACTTC.

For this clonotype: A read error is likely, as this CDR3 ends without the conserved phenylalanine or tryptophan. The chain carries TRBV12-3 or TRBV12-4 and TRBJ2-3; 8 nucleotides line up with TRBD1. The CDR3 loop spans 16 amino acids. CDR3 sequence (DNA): TGTGCCAGCAGGTTAGGGTGGCAGGGGGCTAGAGATACGCAGTATTTG. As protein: CASRLGWQGARDTQYL.

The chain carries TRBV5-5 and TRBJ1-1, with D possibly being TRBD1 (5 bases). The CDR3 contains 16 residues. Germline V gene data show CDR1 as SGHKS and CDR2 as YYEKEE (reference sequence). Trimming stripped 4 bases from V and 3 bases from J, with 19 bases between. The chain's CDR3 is CASSEEGTGGDTEAFF. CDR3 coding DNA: TGTGCCAGCAGCGAGGAAGGTACAGGCGGGGACACTGAAGCTTTCTTT.

This CDR3 reads CASSPKGTGFYEQYF. The CDR3 DNA follows: TGCGCCAGCAGCCCGAAAGGGACAGGGTTTTACGAGCAGTACTTC. V usage is TRBV5-1 and J usage is TRBJ2-7; 9 bases map to TRBD1. Germline V lookup: CDR1 SGHRS, CDR2 YFSETQ. The CDR3 loop spans 15 amino acids. Losses at the gene ends were 4 bases for V and 4 bases for J; bases not matched to a gene: 9.

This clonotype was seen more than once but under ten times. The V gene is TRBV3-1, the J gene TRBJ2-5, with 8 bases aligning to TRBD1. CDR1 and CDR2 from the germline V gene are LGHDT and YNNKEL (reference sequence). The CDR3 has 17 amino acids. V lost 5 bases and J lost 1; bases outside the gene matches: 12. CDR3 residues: CASSSQGAPETQETQYF. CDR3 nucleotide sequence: TGTGCCAGCAGCTCCCAGGGGGCTCCAGAGACCCAAGAGACCCAGTACTTC.

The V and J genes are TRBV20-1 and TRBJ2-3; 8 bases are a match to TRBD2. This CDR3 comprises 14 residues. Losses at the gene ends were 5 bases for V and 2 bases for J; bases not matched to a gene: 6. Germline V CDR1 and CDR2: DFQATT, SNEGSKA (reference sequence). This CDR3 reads CSAPAGENTDTQYF. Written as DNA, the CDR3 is TGCAGTGCTCCAGCGGGGGAGAACACAGATACGCAGTATTTT.

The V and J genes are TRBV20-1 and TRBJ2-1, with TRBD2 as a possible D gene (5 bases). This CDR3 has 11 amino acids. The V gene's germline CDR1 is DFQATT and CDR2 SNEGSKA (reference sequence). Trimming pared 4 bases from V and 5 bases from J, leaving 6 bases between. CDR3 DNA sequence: TGCAGTGCTATGAGGGACAATGAGCAGTTCTTC. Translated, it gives CSAMRDNEQFF.

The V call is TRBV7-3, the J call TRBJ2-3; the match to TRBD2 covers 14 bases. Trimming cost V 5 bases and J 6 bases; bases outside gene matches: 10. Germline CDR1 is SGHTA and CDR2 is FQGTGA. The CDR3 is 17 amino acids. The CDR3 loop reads CASSLMGRTSGRDTQYF. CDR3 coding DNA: TGTGCCAGCAGCCTCATGGGGAGGACTAGCGGGAGGGATACGCAGTATTTT.

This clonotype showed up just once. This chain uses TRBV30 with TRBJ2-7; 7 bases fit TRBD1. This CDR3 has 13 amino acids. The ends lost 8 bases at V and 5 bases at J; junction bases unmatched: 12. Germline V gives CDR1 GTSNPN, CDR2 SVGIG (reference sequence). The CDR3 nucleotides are TGTGCCCTATCTACAGGGGATGTACACGAGCAGTACTTC. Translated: CALSTGDVHEQYF.

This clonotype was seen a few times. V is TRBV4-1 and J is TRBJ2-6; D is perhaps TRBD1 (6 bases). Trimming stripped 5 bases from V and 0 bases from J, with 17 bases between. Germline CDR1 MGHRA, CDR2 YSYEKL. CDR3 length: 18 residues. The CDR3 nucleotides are TGCGCCAGCAGCGACCAACAGGGATCCTCCTCTGGGGCCAACGTCCTGACTTTC. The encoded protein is CASSDQQGSSSGANVLTF.

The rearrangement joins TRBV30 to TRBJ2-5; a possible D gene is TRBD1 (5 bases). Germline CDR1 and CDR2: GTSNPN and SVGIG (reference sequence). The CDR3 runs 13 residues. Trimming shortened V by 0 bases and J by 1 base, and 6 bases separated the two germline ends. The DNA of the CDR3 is TGTGCCTGGAGTGTACAGGCCCAAGAGACCCAGTACTTC. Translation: CAWSVQAQETQYF.

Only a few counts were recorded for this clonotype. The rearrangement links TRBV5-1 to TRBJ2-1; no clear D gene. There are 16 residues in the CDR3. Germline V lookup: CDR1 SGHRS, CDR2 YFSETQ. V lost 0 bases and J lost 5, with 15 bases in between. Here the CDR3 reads CASSLAESAINNEQFF. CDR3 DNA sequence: TGCGCCAGCAGCTTGGCCGAGTCTGCAATAAACAATGAGCAGTTCTTC.

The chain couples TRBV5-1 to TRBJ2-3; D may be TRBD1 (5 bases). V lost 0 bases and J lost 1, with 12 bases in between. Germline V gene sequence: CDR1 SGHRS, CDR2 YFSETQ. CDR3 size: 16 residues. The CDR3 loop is CASSLAVRVGTDTQYF. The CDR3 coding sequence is TGCGCCAGCAGCTTGGCCGTCAGGGTAGGCACAGATACGCAGTATTTT.

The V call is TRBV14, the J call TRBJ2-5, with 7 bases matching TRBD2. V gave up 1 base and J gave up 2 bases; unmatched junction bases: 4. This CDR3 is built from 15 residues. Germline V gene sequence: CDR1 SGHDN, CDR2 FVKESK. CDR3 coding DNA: TGTGCCAGCAGCCAAGCTAGCGGCTCTCAAGAGACCCAGTACTTC. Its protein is CASSQASGSQETQYF.

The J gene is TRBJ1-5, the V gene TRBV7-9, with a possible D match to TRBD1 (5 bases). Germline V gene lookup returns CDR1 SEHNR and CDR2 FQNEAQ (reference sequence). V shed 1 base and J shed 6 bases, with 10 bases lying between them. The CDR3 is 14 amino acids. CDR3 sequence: CASSLEKGPQPQHF. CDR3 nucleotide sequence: TGTGCCAGCAGCTTAGAAAAGGGGCCTCAGCCCCAGCATTTT.

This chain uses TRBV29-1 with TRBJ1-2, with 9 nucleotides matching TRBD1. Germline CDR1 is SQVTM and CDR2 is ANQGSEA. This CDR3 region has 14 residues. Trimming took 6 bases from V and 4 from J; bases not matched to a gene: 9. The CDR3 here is CSVVEGQGTYGYTF. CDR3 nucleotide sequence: TGCAGCGTGGTCGAGGGACAGGGTACCTATGGCTACACCTTC.

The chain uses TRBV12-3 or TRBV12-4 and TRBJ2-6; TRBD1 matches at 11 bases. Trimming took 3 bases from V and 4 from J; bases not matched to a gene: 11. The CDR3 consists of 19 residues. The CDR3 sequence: CASSLGTWDRGRGANVLTF. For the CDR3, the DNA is TGTGCCAGCAGTTTGGGAACCTGGGACAGGGGGAGAGGGGCCAACGTCCTGACTTTC.

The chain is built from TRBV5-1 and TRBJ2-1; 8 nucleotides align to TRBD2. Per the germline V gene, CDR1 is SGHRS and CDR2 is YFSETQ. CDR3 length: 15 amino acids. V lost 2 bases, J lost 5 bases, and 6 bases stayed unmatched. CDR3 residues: CASSFAAGENNEQFF. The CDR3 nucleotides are TGCGCCAGCAGCTTCGCAGCGGGGGAAAACAATGAGCAGTTCTTC.

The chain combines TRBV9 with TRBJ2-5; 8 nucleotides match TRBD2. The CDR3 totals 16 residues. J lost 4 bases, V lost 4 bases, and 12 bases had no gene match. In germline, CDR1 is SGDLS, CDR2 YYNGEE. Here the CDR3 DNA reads TGTGCCAGCAGCCCTGGGAGAGCGGGAGTAGGAGAGACCCAGTACTTC. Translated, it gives CASSPGRAGVGETQYF.

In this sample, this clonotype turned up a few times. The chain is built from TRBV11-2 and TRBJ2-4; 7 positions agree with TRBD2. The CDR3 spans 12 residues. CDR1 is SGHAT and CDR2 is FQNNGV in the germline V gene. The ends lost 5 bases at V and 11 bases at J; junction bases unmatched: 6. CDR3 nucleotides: TGTGCCAGCAGCCCGGGGGGTAGCTTTCAGTACTTC. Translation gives CASSPGGSFQYF.

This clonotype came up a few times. The CDR3 DNA is TGCAGCGTTGGTGGGACCGAGGTAACCTACGAGCAGTACTTC. Translation: CSVGGTEVTYEQYF. The chain links TRBV29-1 to TRBJ2-7, with D perhaps TRBD1 or TRBD2 (5 bases each). V dropped 4 bases and J dropped 2 bases, with 15 bases sitting between them. The CDR3 runs to 14 residues. CDR1 is SQVTM and CDR2 is ANQGSEA in the germline V gene.

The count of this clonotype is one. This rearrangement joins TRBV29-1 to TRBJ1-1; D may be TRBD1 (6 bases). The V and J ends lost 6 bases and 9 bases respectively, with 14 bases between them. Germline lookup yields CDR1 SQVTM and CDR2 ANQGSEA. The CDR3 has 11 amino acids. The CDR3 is CSVQGQQQAFF. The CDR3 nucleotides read TGCAGCGTGCAAGGACAGCAGCAAGCTTTCTTT.

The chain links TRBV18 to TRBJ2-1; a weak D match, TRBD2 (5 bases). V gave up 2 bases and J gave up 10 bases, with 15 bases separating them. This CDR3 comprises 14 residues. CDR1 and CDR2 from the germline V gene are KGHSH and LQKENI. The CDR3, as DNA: TGTGCCAGCTCACCAACACTAGATCAAGGAGAGCAGTTCTTC. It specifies CASSPTLDQGEQFF.

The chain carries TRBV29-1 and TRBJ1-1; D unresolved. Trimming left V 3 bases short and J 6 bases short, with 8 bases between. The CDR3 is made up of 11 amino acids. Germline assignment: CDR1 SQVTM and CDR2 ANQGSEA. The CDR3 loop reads CSVDSLSEAFF. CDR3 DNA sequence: TGCAGCGTTGATAGCCTTTCTGAAGCTTTCTTT.